Given below is one T cell receptor beta chain in context. Authors' data handling: Estimated nucleated cell counts came from reference gene primer amplification. The assay was immunoSEQ multiplex PCR, and TCRdb's table has in-frame clones only and misses some. That table gives V, J and clone size, and the DNA gave D and trimming. The data show approximately 100,000 clones, around 85% seen once. This entry is derived from a study of blood T cell repertoires in COVID-19. Background on the study: The study drew acute and convalescent COVID-19 samples from the United States, Italy and Spain. Nucleic acid was either cDNA or gDNA, and it came from T cells, B-cell-depleted T cells, or PBMCs.

With 5 bases clipped from V and 0 bases from J, the junction kept 8 bases outside the gene matches. The germline gives CDR1 SGHDT, CDR2 YYEEEE. There are 18 residues in the CDR3. The chain couples TRBV5-6 to TRBJ2-1; 13 bases line up with TRBD2. This receptor was obtained from a woman aged 60-70 years with acute or convalescent COVID-19. Material: peripheral blood. Here the CDR3 reads CASRRLAGGGSSYNEQFF. Here the CDR3 DNA reads TGTGCCAGCAGACGACTAGCGGGGGGCGGTTCCTCCTACAATGAGCAGTTCTTC. Based on the CDR3 plus reference TRBV5-6 and TRBJ2-1, the full variable domain is DAGVTQSPTHLIKTRGQQVTLRCSPKSGHDTVSWYQQALGQGPQFIFQYYEEEERQRGNFPDRFSGHQFPNYSSELNVNALLLGDSALYLCASRRLAGGGSSYNEQFFGPGTRLTVL.